The present TCR beta chain was sequenced within a study of blood T cells in healthy people across ages (dated by TCRdb to between 2015 and 2016). In the study overall: In model experiments, template switching captured about one uniquely barcoded TCR beta cDNA molecule for every two T cells. The donors were split into four age groups: young (average around 16 years), middle-aged (roughly 40), aged (more than 60) and long-lived (under 90). To avoid experimental bias, donors of different ages were spread randomly across the sequencing lanes. Two additional independent replicas of 1 million unique cDNA reads from the same blood draw were analyzed for two donors (one aged 18 to 30 and one aged 80 or older). Using deep sequencing normalized with unique cDNA molecular identifiers, the study measured how TCR beta repertoire diversity changes with age. The research as a whole found: Compared with the aged group, more naive CD4+ T cells, fewer expanded clones and increased TCR diversity were shown by the long-lived group, suggesting age selection. As age increased, observed TCR beta diversity per million T cells dropped in a roughly linear way, and a significant reduction was already evident by age about 40. Because profiling used bulk unsorted PBMCs, naive and antigen-experienced compartments could not be compared conclusively. Because the CMV infection status of the donors was unknown, age-related changes in expanded clonotypes may potentially have been confounded. Estimates of total diversity based on one million sequenced T cells were regarded as lower bounds and as underestimates. There was a strong correlation between observed TCR beta diversity and the percentage of naive T cells measured by flow cytometry.

This clonotype was recorded many times. This receptor's antigen is unknown. One base away there is no much larger clone; base qualities are not given. Donors were approximately 42 systemically healthy Caucasian individuals from Russia aged roughly 6 to 100 years. Each donor gave 8 to 10 milliliters of peripheral blood, drawn into EDTA-treated Vacutainer tubes. Ficoll-Paque density-gradient centrifugation was used to isolate PBMCs, with at least 6.5 million per sample. Trizol reagent was used to extract total RNA from PBMCs, with at least 6 micrograms per sample. For every donor, an aliquot of PBMCs went through flow cytometry to measure the percentages of naive CD45RAhigh/CD27high T cells. The germline V gene supplies CDR1 LGHNA and CDR2 YSLEER. Trimming at the junction amounts to 0 bases on V and 3 bases on J, and the germline ends lie 30 bases apart. From its cysteine to its phenylalanine, the CDR3 spans 21 amino acids. Only CDR3 DNA is held: 63 bases, read in frame from base 1.

Receptor amplification or capture employed 5' RACE. The second PCR ran for roughly 6 to 11 cycles and used a J-beta primer mix along with a sample-barcoded 5' primer. A template-switch 5' adaptor carrying 12 random nucleotides introduced a unique molecular identifier onto each TCR beta cDNA molecule. Each sample yielded at least 3 million CDR3-containing paired-end reads. The Mint cDNA synthesis kit, primed by a TRBC-specific oligonucleotide, was used to synthesize first-strand cDNA from all RNA. Following uracil-DNA glycosylase treatment, a first 18-cycle PCR with universal primers M1SS and BC2_uni_R was performed on all cDNA. For the original study's pipeline: Each sample was normalized by randomly selecting 1 million high-quality reads, each carrying a distinct molecular identifier. Reads with shared molecular identifiers were discarded instead of being binned into consensus sequences. CDR3 identification, clonotype clustering and error correction used MiTCR with a Q25 quality threshold and the strictest error-elimination algorithm. Lower-bound total TCR beta diversity was estimated with a nonparametric unseen species model using Euler transformation. TCRdb itself trimmed the public reads at Q25 with fastp, ran MiXCR and retained productive beta chains. Each CDR3 protein appears once, grouped with its most common genes and DNA. TCRdb assigned the V and J calls; the authors' analysis was not used. The sample contains fewer than 2,000,000 distinct CDR3 sequences, roughly 43% of them found a single time. Clones ranked in the top ten supply 23% of the sample.

This receptor chain uses TRBV4-3 and TRBJ2-7; a weak D assignment points to TRBD2 (6 bases agree). This receptor was identified in a human donor in good health. The sample taken for sequencing was blood. The base sequence is TGCGCCAGCAGCCAAGATCACCCCAAGGCGGGGTATTATGAAGGCGTCTACGAGCAGTACTTC. The encoded protein is CASSQDHPKAGYYEGVYEQYF.